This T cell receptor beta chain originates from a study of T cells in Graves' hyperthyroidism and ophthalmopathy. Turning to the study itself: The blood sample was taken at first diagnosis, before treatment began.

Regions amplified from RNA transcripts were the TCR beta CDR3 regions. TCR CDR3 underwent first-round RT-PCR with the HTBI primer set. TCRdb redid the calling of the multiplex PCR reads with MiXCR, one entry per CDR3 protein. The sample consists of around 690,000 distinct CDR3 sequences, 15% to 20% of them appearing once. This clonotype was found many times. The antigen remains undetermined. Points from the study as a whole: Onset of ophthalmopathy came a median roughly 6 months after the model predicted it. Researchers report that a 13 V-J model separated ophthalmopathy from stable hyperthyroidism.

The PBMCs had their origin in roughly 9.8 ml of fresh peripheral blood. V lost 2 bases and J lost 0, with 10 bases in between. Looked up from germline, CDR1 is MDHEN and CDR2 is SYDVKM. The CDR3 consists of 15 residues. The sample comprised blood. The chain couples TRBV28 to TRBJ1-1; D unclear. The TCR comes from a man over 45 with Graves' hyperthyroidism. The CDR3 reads CASSLTTPLNTEAFF. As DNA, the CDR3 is TGTGCCAGCAGTTTAACAACTCCCTTGAACACTGAAGCTTTCTTT.